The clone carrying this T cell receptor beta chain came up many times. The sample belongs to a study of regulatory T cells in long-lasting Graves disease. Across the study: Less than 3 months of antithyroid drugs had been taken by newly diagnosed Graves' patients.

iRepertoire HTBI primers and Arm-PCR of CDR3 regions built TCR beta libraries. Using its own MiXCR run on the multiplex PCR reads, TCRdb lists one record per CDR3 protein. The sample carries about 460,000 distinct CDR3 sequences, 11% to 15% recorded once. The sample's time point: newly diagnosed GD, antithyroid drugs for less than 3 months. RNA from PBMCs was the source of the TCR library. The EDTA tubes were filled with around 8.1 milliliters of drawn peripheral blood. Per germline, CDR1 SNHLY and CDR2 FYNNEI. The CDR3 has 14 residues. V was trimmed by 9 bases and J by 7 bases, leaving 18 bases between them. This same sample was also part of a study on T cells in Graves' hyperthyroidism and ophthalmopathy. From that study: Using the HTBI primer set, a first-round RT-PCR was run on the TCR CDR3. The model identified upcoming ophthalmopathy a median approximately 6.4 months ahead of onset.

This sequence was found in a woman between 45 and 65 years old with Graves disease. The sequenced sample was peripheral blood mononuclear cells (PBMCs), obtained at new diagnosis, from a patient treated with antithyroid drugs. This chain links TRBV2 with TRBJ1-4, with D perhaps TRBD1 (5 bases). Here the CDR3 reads CASFLRDLSEKLFF. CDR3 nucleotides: TGTGCCAGTTTTCTCCGGGACCTTAGTGAAAAACTGTTTTTT.